This is a list of T cell receptor beta chains from one sample in a study of cytomegalovirus exposure and HLA in healthy donors. Sequencing was performed with immunoSEQ multiplex PCR; in TCRdb, only in-frame clones are kept and a portion is missing. The top ten hold 3.5% to 5% of the sample, which has about 150,000 clones, about 77% seen once. Sequencing was carried out using PBMCs. Receptors were obtained from a male donor in good health and CMV-seronegative. CDR3s include the opening cysteine and the closing phenylalanine or tryptophan.

j_gene	v_gene	len	CDR3aa
TRBJ1-2	TRBV19	15	CASTRGWGLGYGYTF
TRBJ2-1	TRBV7-2	16	CASSPQGLAGPNEQFF
TRBJ2-1	TRBV9	14	CASSELAGANEQFF
TRBJ2-7	TRBV27	15	CASSLGPGVGYEQYF
TRBJ1-5	TRBV9	16	CASGNLQGDDNQPQHF
TRBJ1-5	TRBV5-6	15	CASSRQGVKHQPQHF
TRBJ1-1	TRBV10-2	13	CATGDRGGTEAFF
TRBJ1-1	TRBV25-1	13	CASTQALNTEAFF
TRBJ1-2	TRBV19	16	CASLLKTGTPNYGYTF
TRBJ1-5	TRBV27	17	CASSSRTDLYSNQPQHF
.	TRBV10-2	15	CASSDPSGKLYEQYF
TRBJ2-3	TRBV9	15	CASSVDHLGTRTQYF
TRBJ2-3	TRBV29-1	14	CSYHRGGAQDTQYF
TRBJ2-7	TRBV7-6	14	CASSRDRGSYEQYF
TRBJ2-1	TRBV11-2	16	CASSLGASGILNEQFF
TRBJ2-7	TRBV10-3	13	CAIWVGAGFEQYF
TRBJ1-1	TRBV27	17	CASSATDRGSLNTEAFF
TRBJ1-4	TRBV5-3	18	CARSKLDRARSTNEKLFF
TRBJ2-5	TRBV5-1	16	CASSSTGTGEIGTQYF
TRBJ2-7	TRBV6-1	15	CASREGRGQAYEQYF
TRBJ2-2	TRBV28	17	CASSWGAGGPIAGELFF
TRBJ2-7	TRBV6-1	15	CASREGLAGTYEQYF
TRBJ1-1	TRBV4-2	14	CASSKQGANTEAFF
TRBJ1-6	TRBV19	16	CASRQVTGPPNSPLHF
TRBJ1-1	TRBV5-4	14	CASSSKGPGTVAFF
TRBJ2-3	TRBV15	12	CATSARRDTQYF
TRBJ2-1	TRBV19	13	CASSRGGIGEQFF
TRBJ2-1	TRBV15	14	CATSRDLSVNEQFF
TRBJ2-3	TRBV9	16	CASSVAASGRTDTQYF
TRBJ2-2	TRBV29-1	14	CSVAGGKRTGELFF
TRBJ2-7	TRBV2	11	CASSDWDRVLF
TRBJ2-1	TRBV5-1	15	CASSLGQGPNHEQFF
TRBJ1-1	TRBV7-9	13	CASSLRQGPEAFF
.	TRBV19	15	CASTPTSGRAYEQYF
TRBJ2-7	TRBV7-6	15	CASSSGQGASYEQYF
TRBJ1-4	TRBV7-7	15	CASSPGTEINEKLFF
TRBJ2-1	TRBV5-1	19	CASSWRTSGRQDLYNEQFF
TRBJ2-2	TRBV10-1	19	CASDPPAGGPSRGHRGAVF
TRBJ2-7	TRBV6-5	15	CASRFRTGEIYEQYF
TRBJ1-1	TRBV9	13	CASSAVLSTEAFF
TRBJ2-3	TRBV5-6	15	CASSAVGGVTDTQYF
TRBJ2-7	TRBV15	15	CATSRGEWRDYEQYF
TRBJ1-1	TRBV19	14	CASTRGRRDTEAFF
TRBJ1-2	TRBV30	12	CAWSPGTDGYTF
TRBJ1-4	TRBV14	20	CASSQDPAGSLYFANEKLFF
TRBJ2-3	TRBV29-1	15	CSVEGSAGGSDTQYF
TRBJ2-1	TRBV7-9	13	CASSPEAHNEQFF
TRBJ1-1	TRBV2	13	CASGWGEGSEAFF
TRBJ2-3	TRBV9	17	CASSVAVLAEVTDTQYF
TRBJ1-5	TRBV11-2	16	CASSLRGGSSDQPQHF
TRBJ2-1	TRBV5-1	15	CASNPSGGPYNEQFF
TRBJ2-6	TRBV7-2	15	CASSFQGSGANVLTF
TRBJ1-2	TRBV30	14	CAWSTTDTYYGYTF
TRBJ1-1	TRBV18	14	CASSQGQGAVEAFF